A single sample is the source of the 17 T cell receptor beta chains below, sequenced in a study of shared clonotypes between healthy human individuals. Data came from immunoSEQ multiplex PCR; TCRdb stores just in-frame clones and leaves some out. This table has about 1.1 million clones, 70% to 85% appearing once. Sequencing input: memory CD4+ T cells from PBMCs. Stated subset: CD45RA-negative fraction. The source is a man in his late teens or twenties in good health. Some clones in this sample may be carry-over from other donors' samples.

J is TRBJ1-6 and V is TRBV4-1; D not resolved. V shed 5 bases and J shed 7 bases, with 12 bases lying between them. The CDR3 covers 14 residues. CDR1 is MGHRA and CDR2 is YSYEKL in the germline V gene. CDR3 loop: CASSSFTRNSPLHF. DNA for the CDR3: TGCGCCAGCAGCTCATTCACGAGAAATTCACCCCTCCACTTT.

A remark on this clone: The sample contains more than one DNA sequence encoding this CDR3. The rearrangement links TRBV7-9 to TRBJ1-3, with TRBD1 identical over 7 bases. The length of the CDR3 is 15 residues. The V segment lost 5 bases and the J segment 0 bases; nucleotides outside the gene matches: 4. Germline-derived CDR1 and CDR2 are SEHNR and FQNEAQ (reference sequence). CDR3 sequence reads: CASSPGQVSGNTIYF. The DNA for the CDR3 is TGTGCCAGCAGCCCAGGACAGGTCTCTGGAAACACCATATATTTT.

The rearrangement uses TRBV7-8 and TRBJ1-2; D gene ambiguous. V dropped 1 base and J dropped 2 bases, with 8 bases sitting between them. The CDR3 has 14 residues. The germline V gene encodes CDR1 SGHVS and CDR2 FQNEAQ. In DNA, the CDR3 is TGTGCCAGCAGCTTAGATCGATACAACTATGGCTACACCTTC. Protein sequence: CASSLDRYNYGYTF.

The chain carries TRBV2 and TRBJ2-2, with TRBD2 matching over 11 bases. V dropped 6 bases and J dropped 6; count of bases not matched to a gene: 9. From germline, CDR1 is SNHLY and CDR2 FYNNEI. The CDR3 is 16 amino acids. CDR3 DNA sequence: TGTGCCAGCAGCCTAGCGGGAGGTGAGGCCGCCGGGGAGCTGTTTTTT. As protein: CASSLAGGEAAGELFF.

This clone has a handful of counts. J is TRBJ2-5 and V is TRBV9, with a weak D call TRBD2 (6 bases). This CDR3 spans 14 amino acids. Germline V gives CDR1 SGDLS, CDR2 YYNGEE. Trimming removed 3 bases at V and 9 bases at J, with 18 bases between. The CDR3 nucleotides read TGTGCCAGCAGCGAGCGGGCTAGAAGAGTGGCCCAGTACTTC. Its translation is CASSERARRVAQYF.

The chain's CDR3 is CASRISGRGRRDTQYF. DNA for the CDR3: TGTGCCAGCAGGATATCGGGTAGGGGGCGTAGAGATACGCAGTATTTT. J is TRBJ2-3 and V is TRBV28, with 7 bases fitting TRBD1. In germline, CDR1 is MDHEN, CDR2 SYDVKM. This CDR3 is 16 amino acids long. The trim removed 6 bases at V and 5 bases at J, leaving 14 bases unmatched.

This chain uses TRBV10-1 with TRBJ2-2; D gene ambiguous. Germline-derived CDR1 and CDR2 are WNHNN and SYGVQD (reference sequence). CDR3 length equals 13 residues. Trimming shortened V by 4 bases and J by 6 bases, and 9 bases separated the two germline ends. CDR3 in DNA: TGCGCCAGCAGTGGGTTCTCAGCCGGGGAGCTGTTTTTT. It specifies CASSGFSAGELFF.

The gene calls are TRBV5-3 and TRBJ2-7; 8 nucleotides align to TRBD2. Being an ORF, TRBV5-3 has a function that is uncertain. This CDR3 comprises 11 residues. After removal of 4 bases from V and 12 bases from J, the junction contained 6 bases not matched to a gene. In DNA form, the CDR3 reads TGTGCCAGAAGCCCGAGACTAGCGTCGTACTTC. This gives the protein CARSPRLASYF.

The chain is built from TRBV6-5 and TRBJ2-5; 9 bases are a match to TRBD1. The CDR3 spans 13 residues. J lost 1 base, V lost 11 bases, and 5 bases had no gene match. Germline lookup yields CDR1 MNHEY and CDR2 SVGAGI. The CDR3 DNA reads as TGTGCCGCTAGGGACAGGGCCCAAGAGACCCAGTACTTC. Its protein product is CAARDRAQETQYF.

The chain recombines TRBV9 with TRBJ1-3, with 9 bases fitting TRBD1. Trimming at V came to 3 bases and at J to 3 bases, leaving 7 bases not matched to a gene. Germline CDR1 is SGDLS and CDR2 is YYNGEE. The CDR3 has 16 residues. For the CDR3, the DNA is TGTGCCAGCAGCGGGACAGGGGTATCCGGTGGAAACACCATATATTTT. Residues: CASSGTGVSGGNTIYF.

This chain joins TRBV14 and TRBJ1-1, with D maybe TRBD1 (5 bases). CDR3 length: 14 amino acids. Trimming left V 4 bases short and J 5 bases short, with 14 bases between. Germline CDR1 reads SGHDN; CDR2 reads FVKESK. The CDR3 reads CASSRWGEGTEAFF. CDR3 coding DNA: TGTGCCAGCAGCCGGTGGGGGGAGGGAACTGAAGCTTTCTTT.

The chain is built from TRBV11-2 and TRBJ2-7, with D perhaps TRBD1 (6 bases). The CDR3 is 15 amino acids. The V end lost 1 base, the J end lost 2 bases, and 12 bases lay between the germline ends. Germline lookup yields CDR1 SGHAT and CDR2 FQNNGV. As DNA, the CDR3 is TGTGCCAGCAGCTTAGGCAGGGGCATAGCCTACGAGCAGTACTTC. Translating gives CASSLGRGIAYEQYF. Drawing the rest from reference TRBV11-2 and TRBJ2-7, the complete variable domain is EAGVAQSPRYKIIEKRQSVAFWCNPISGHATLYWYQQILGQGPKLLIQFQNNGVVDDSQLPKDRFSAERLKGVDSTLKIQPAKLEDSAVYLCASSLGRGIAYEQYFGPGTRLTVT.

This chain joins TRBV13 and TRBJ2-7; D is undetermined. The V gene's germline CDR1 is PRHDT and CDR2 FYEKMQ (reference sequence). The CDR3 contains 12 residues. The V gene lost 5 bases and the J gene lost 6 bases, with 11 bases spanning the gap. The CDR3 nucleotides are TGTGCCAGCAGCAGCCAGCGCGGCGAGCAGTACTTC. Translation gives CASSSQRGEQYF. The complete variable domain, with remaining parts taken from reference TRBV13 and TRBJ2-7, reads AAGVIQSPRHLIKEKRETATLKCYPIPRHDTVYWYQQGPGQDPQFLISFYEKMQSDKGSIPDRFSAQQFSDYHSELNMSSLELGDSALYFCASSSQRGEQYFGPGTRLTVT.

This sequence joins TRBV11-1 and TRBJ2-7; 7 bases fit TRBD2. Germline values: CDR1 SGHAT, CDR2 FQDESV (reference sequence). Trimming removed 2 bases from V and 4 bases from J; junction bases left unmatched: 11. This CDR3 comprises 16 residues. CDR3 DNA: TGTGCCAGCAGCTTATCCGGGACTACCCGACCTTACGAGCAGTACTTC. This encodes CASSLSGTTRPYEQYF.

The V and J genes are TRBV11-2 and TRBJ2-1; 9 positions match TRBD2. V shed 1 base and J 3 bases; nucleotides not matched to a gene: 4. This CDR3 is 16 amino acids long. Germline-derived CDR1 and CDR2 are SGHAT and FQNNGV. Written as DNA, the CDR3 is TGTGCCAGCAGCTTAGTACTAGCGGGTGACTACAATGAGCAGTTCTTC. This sequence encodes CASSLVLAGDYNEQFF.

As to this clone: Other DNA sequences within the sample encode an identical CDR3. The chain employs TRBV7-2 and TRBJ2-3; no reliable D call. V was pared by 2 bases and J by 2 bases, with 5 bases between. CDR1 is SGHTA, CDR2 FQGNSA, per germline. CDR3 size: 13 residues. In DNA form, the CDR3 reads TGTGCCAGCAGCTTAAGCGCCACAGATACGCAGTATTTT. Residues: CASSLSATDTQYF.

The chain links TRBV28 to TRBJ1-2; 8 bases are a match to TRBD1. After removal of 6 bases from V and 4 bases from J, the junction contained 10 bases not matched to a gene. The CDR3 is 15 amino acids. Looked up from germline, CDR1 is MDHEN and CDR2 is SYDVKM. The CDR3 DNA reads TGTGCCAGCAGAACCATAGGACAGGGCCGCTATGGCTACACCTTC. It codes for CASRTIGQGRYGYTF.